This entry describes one TCR beta chain. The specificity of this receptor is unknown. No much larger clone exists at a distance of one base, and base qualities are not known. Collaborating institutions collected whole blood in K2EDTA tubes following their own protocols. For TCRbeta analysis, collaborator samples were shipped as frozen whole blood, as isolated PBMCs, or as DNA extracted from either sample type. TCRbeta CDR3 regions were amplified from genomic DNA using the immunoSEQ Assay, a bias-controlled multiplex PCR. The original methods were these. The number of nucleated cells in each sample was estimated from the amplification of reference gene primers within the assay. To quantify the absolute abundance of each unique TCRbeta CDR3 rearrangement, sequence reads were collapsed and filtered. For each sample, productive Simpson clonality was calculated by taking the square root of Simpson's diversity index across productive rearrangements. This is the immuneACCESS table as TCRdb keeps it, with only in-frame sequences that have V and J called. A part of the clones is gone; compared with another copy, unresolved V genes explain less than half, and the rest is unexplained. V, J and clone size were drawn from that table, and D and trimming were deduced from the DNA. This sample has approximately 140,000 clones in its table, and about 90% of those were observed once. 2.3% of the sample comes from the top ten.

V sheds 6 bases and J sheds 4 bases, leaving 12 bases between their ends. From the germline V gene (reference sequence), CDR1 is GTSNPN and CDR2 is SVGIG. Measured from the cysteine to the phenylalanine, the CDR3 is 12 residues long. The sequence is cut down to CDR3 DNA, 36 bases in frame from base 1. These data are taken from a study of blood T cell repertoires in COVID-19 (dated by TCRdb to 2020 to 2022). Notes on the research overall: Samples from collaborators originated in the United States, Italy and Spain and spanned both the acute and convalescent phases of COVID-19. Subjects who had been exposed to COVID-19, were actively infected with it, or had recovered from it provided the deeply sampled blood TCRbeta repertoires that made up the dataset. The sample metadata nearly always contained a de-identified subject ID, COVID-19 status, age in years and sex. The material from the prospective study consisted of cDNA or gDNA derived from T cells, B-cell-depleted T cells, or PBMCs. The repertoires were released in a freely available public database intended as a resource for research on the immune response to SARS-CoV-2. Where available, HLA class I and class II types were obtained from metadata supplied by the sample provider rather than from assay-based typing. The samples were drawn from two sources: the first 160 participants of the ongoing ImmuneRACE study, and 1,254 subjects contributed by 6 global collaborators. What the study reported, not specific to this receptor: The quantity of clinical and demographic metadata differed by source and by participant and was supplied without curation.

The chain is assembled from TRBV30 and TRBJ2-5, with a weak D call of TRBD1 (7 bases match). The source material was peripheral blood. The origin of this receptor is a human donor in a cohort sampled during active COVID-19. In nucleotide form, the sequence is TGTGCCTGTAGACAGGGAGGAGAGACCCAGTACTTC. The encoded protein is CACRQGGETQYF.